The 11 T cell receptor beta chains listed next were all sequenced from one sample in a study of identical twins. TCRdb processed the 5' RACE reads anew with MiXCR; each CDR3 protein has one entry. Of some 230,000 distinct CDR3 sequences listed, roughly 7.1% are singletons. The same specimen was also included in a second study, on T cells expressing NK-cell markers.

The source material was CD8+ T cells sorted from blood. These receptors originate from a young woman in good health.

This clonotype showed up just a few times. The chain couples TRBV28 to TRBJ2-4; the D gene is possibly TRBD2 (5 bases). Trimming cost V 1 base and J 0 bases, with 13 bases left between them. The CDR3 has 17 residues. Germline V gene data show CDR1 as MDHEN and CDR2 as SYDVKM. In DNA, the CDR3 is TGTGCCAGCAGTTTATTCGGAGGCAGTCTAGCCAAAAACATTCAGTACTTC. Its translation is CASSLFGGSLAKNIQYF.

J is TRBJ2-1 and V is TRBV3-1; 9 nucleotides align to TRBD2. This CDR3 has 15 residues. The V gene's germline CDR1 is LGHDT and CDR2 YNNKEL (reference sequence). V gave up 8 bases and J gave up 9 bases; unmatched junction bases: 14. The CDR3 region is CASDNSLAGDFEQFF. The CDR3 region has the DNA TGTGCCAGCGATAACAGCTTAGCGGGAGACTTTGAGCAGTTCTTC.

This clonotype occurred a few times. The chain employs TRBV9 and TRBJ2-7, with D perhaps TRBD2 (6 bases). V gave up 7 bases and J gave up 5 bases, with 7 bases separating them. This CDR3 region has 10 residues. Germline lookup yields CDR1 SGDLS and CDR2 YYNGEE. CDR3 bases: TGTGCCAGCGGGGGGAACGAGCAGTACTTC. It is translated as CASGGNEQYF.

Many counts were recorded for this clonotype. The chain carries TRBV6-5 and TRBJ2-3; D is unresolved. Germline CDR1 is MNHEY and CDR2 is SVGAGI. V lost 0 bases and J 0 bases, leaving 4 bases between the germline ends. This CDR3 is built from 14 residues. CDR3 nucleotide sequence: TGTGCCAGCAGTTACTCGACCAGCACAGATACGCAGTATTTT. It translates to CASSYSTSTDTQYF.

J is TRBJ2-1 and V is TRBV29-1, with 12 bases aligning to TRBD2. V lost 4 bases, J lost 12 bases, and 10 bases stayed unmatched. CDR3 length: 14 amino acids. Germline CDR1 is SQVTM and CDR2 is ANQGSEA. The DNA of the CDR3 is TGCAGCGTTGTGGTACTAGCGGGGGGAGAGGGGCAGTTCTTC. Protein product: CSVVVLAGGEGQFF.

This clonotype was picked up many times. It is likely a read error, because the conserved phenylalanine at the end of the CDR3 is missing. It is unclear where the CDR3 begins or ends on the DNA, so no DNA is shown, and the CDR3 is as TCRdb lists it. This rearrangement joins TRBV9 to TRBJ2-7; TRBD1, the table's D call, was not compared with the DNA. Germline CDR1 is SGDLS and CDR2 is YYNGEE. With termini counted, the CDR3 has 11 amino acids. The CDR3 spells CASSTPGQGTI.

This clonotype has at least ten counts. This sequence joins TRBV2 and TRBJ1-2; the D is unclear. Germline V lookup: CDR1 SNHLY, CDR2 FYNNEI. V was pared by 4 bases and J by 1 base, with 7 bases between. The CDR3 totals 13 residues. The CDR3 protein is CASSGGDNYGYTF. DNA for the CDR3: TGTGCCAGCAGTGGGGGAGATAACTATGGCTACACCTTC.

V gene TRBV20-1 combines with J gene TRBJ2-1; tentative D call: TRBD2 (6 bases). The CDR3 length is 14 residues. CDR1 is DFQATT, CDR2 SNEGSKA, per germline (reference sequence). V gave up 3 bases and J gave up 4 bases, with 13 bases separating them. CDR3 bases: TGCAGTGCTAGGCGCGGGGTAGGTTACAATGAGCAGTTCTTC. This encodes CSARRGVGYNEQFF.

In nucleotides, the CDR3 is TGTGCCAGCAGCGACACCGGGACAGGGCGAAACGAGCAGTACTTC. Translated: CASSDTGTGRNEQYF. This chain connects TRBV9 to TRBJ2-7, with 9 bases identical to TRBD1. Germline V gene data show CDR1 as SGDLS and CDR2 as YYNGEE. The CDR3 sequence is 15 residues long. After removal of 3 bases from V and 5 bases from J, the junction contained 9 bases not matched to a gene.

The CDR3 protein is CASSYAGNSYEQYF. The CDR3 DNA follows: TGTGCCAGCAGCTATGCAGGAAACAGCTACGAGCAGTACTTC. This rearrangement joins TRBV5-5 to TRBJ2-7; no clear D gene. Trimming pared 3 bases from V and 3 bases from J, leaving 13 bases between. The CDR3 is 14 amino acids. Germline loops: CDR1 SGHKS, CDR2 YYEKEE (reference sequence). Looking up the rest from reference TRBV5-5 and TRBJ2-7 gives the full variable domain: DAGVTQSPTHLIKTRGQQVTLRCSPISGHKSVSWYQQVLGQGPQFIFQYYEKEERGRGNFPDRFSARQFPNYSSELNVNALLLGDSALYLCASSYAGNSYEQYFGPGTRLTVT.

This chain connects TRBV7-2 to TRBJ2-7, with TRBD2 matching over 8 bases. The CDR3 loop spans 16 amino acids. Germline V CDR1 and CDR2: SGHTA, FQGNSA. The J segment lost 0 bases and the V segment lost 5 bases, leaving 9 bases of the junction unmatched. The chain's CDR3 is CASSPFPSGLSYEQYF. CDR3 bases: TGTGCCAGCAGCCCATTCCCTAGCGGGCTCTCCTACGAGCAGTACTTC.